This TCR beta chain was found in a study of chemoradiotherapy in HPV16-positive cancers. Of note for this clone: Its target is unknown.

The CDR3 is 15 amino acids. The data were produced by immunoSEQ multiplex PCR, yet TCRdb's version contains in-frame clones alone and is incomplete. The repertoire holds fewer than 40,000 clones, with about 90% as singletons. Study results and caveats: For HPV16-positive patients, expanding HPV-responsive T cells associated with longer recurrence-free survival.

This TCR was recovered from a human donor with HPV-associated anogenital cancer. Specimen: blood, collected from a patient who underwent chemoradiotherapy. The chain employs TRBV12-2 and TRBJ1-2; the D call TRBD1 from the table was never checked on the DNA. TRBV12-2 is termed a pseudogene. The CDR3 sequence is CASRLGGRLTYGYTF. DNA of the CDR3: TGTGCAAGTCGCTTAGGGGGCAGGCTTACCTATGGCTACACCTTC.